These 25 T cell receptor beta chains were sequenced from one sample in a study of T cell repertoires in cytomegalovirus infection. These TCRs' antigens remain unknown. Each CDR3 protein is one row after TCRdb ran MiXCR on the reads. This table holds around 25,000 distinct CDR3 sequences, 22% found once. The sequenced sample was CD8+ T cells from cultured PBMCs, obtained from culture after CMV antigen stimulation. The source of these receptors is a human donor in good health (CMV status not recorded). Some clones in this sample may be carry-over from other donors' samples.

This clonotype was recorded a few times. J is TRBJ2-1 and V is TRBV6-6, with D possibly TRBD2 on 7 matching bases. The CDR3 spans 14 residues. The V gene's germline CDR1 is MNHNY and CDR2 SVGAGI (reference sequence). The V end was cut by 5 bases, the J end by 6 bases, with 14 bases between. This CDR3 reads CASSLRGAINEQFF. The DNA of the CDR3 is TGTGCCAGCAGTCTCCGGGGGGCTATCAATGAGCAGTTCTTC.

This clonotype was seen at least ten times. The V call is TRBV6-5, the J call TRBJ2-1, with D perhaps matching TRBD2 (6 bases). CDR3 length: 13 amino acids. V was cut by 4 bases and J by 6 bases, with 10 bases left in between. The germline gives CDR1 MNHEY, CDR2 SVGAGI. CDR3 coding DNA: TGTGCCAGCAGTTGGGGACTTATCAATGAGCAGTTCTTC. It encodes CASSWGLINEQFF.

V is TRBV2 and J is TRBJ1-5; 8 bases agree with TRBD1. Trimming took 8 bases from V and 3 from J; bases not matched to a gene: 3. Germline lookup yields CDR1 SNHLY and CDR2 FYNNEI. This CDR3 comprises 13 residues. The CDR3 reads CASQTGDNQPQHF. The DNA for the CDR3 is TGTGCCAGCCAGACAGGGGACAATCAGCCCCAGCATTTT.

Here the CDR3 reads CAISEPGQANTGELFF. In nucleotides, the CDR3 is TGTGCCATCAGTGAGCCGGGACAGGCGAACACCGGGGAGCTGTTTTTT. This rearrangement joins TRBV10-3 to TRBJ2-2, with TRBD1 identical over 8 bases. This CDR3 has 16 amino acids. The germline V gene encodes CDR1 ENHRY and CDR2 SYGVKD. V gave up 2 bases and J gave up 0 bases; unmatched junction bases: 2.

In its sample, this clonotype was seen many times. This sequence joins TRBV7-9 and TRBJ2-5; unclear D gene. CDR3 size: 15 residues. Germline V gene data show CDR1 as SEHNR and CDR2 as FQNEAQ (reference sequence). The V and J ends lost 2 bases and 5 bases respectively, with 15 bases between them. CDR3 bases: TGTGCCAGCAGCTTATCCCAGGCTGGGTGGGAGACCCAGTACTTC. Protein product: CASSLSQAGWETQYF.

The chain uses TRBV5-1 and TRBJ1-1; D is ambiguous. Germline CDR1 is SGHRS and CDR2 is YFSETQ. Trimming took 0 bases from V and 5 from J, leaving 8 bases between them. This CDR3 region has 13 residues. The CDR3 here is CASSLVYMTEAFF. As DNA, the CDR3 is TGCGCCAGCAGCTTGGTTTATATGACTGAAGCTTTCTTT.

The J gene is TRBJ1-6, the V gene TRBV4-1; TRBD1 matches 7 bases. Germline trimming cut 1 base from V and 0 bases from J; bases unmatched to any gene: 6. The germline CDR1 and CDR2 sequences are MGHRA and YSYEKL. The CDR3 has 18 amino acids. Here the CDR3 reads CASSQALGQSSYNSPLHF. CDR3 nucleotides: TGCGCCAGCAGCCAAGCCCTGGGACAGAGCTCCTATAATTCACCCCTCCACTTT.

DNA of the CDR3: TGTGCCAGCACCAGTAGGGCCCAAGAGACCCAGTACTTC. This gives the protein CASTSRAQETQYF. The J gene is TRBJ2-5, the V gene TRBV11-2; D remains ambiguous. The germline CDR1 and CDR2 sequences are SGHAT and FQNNGV. The CDR3 covers 13 residues. Trimming removed 7 bases from V and 1 base from J, with 10 bases in between.

This clonotype was seen only a few times. The CDR3 is CASSLLPGGAGSNSPLHF. DNA for the CDR3: TGTGCCAGCAGCTTATTACCAGGGGGCGCCGGGTCAAATTCACCCCTCCACTTT. This chain connects TRBV7-2 to TRBJ1-6; TRBD1 agrees at 8 bases. V was pared by 2 bases and J by 7 bases, with 13 bases of the junction left unmatched. Germline CDR1 SGHTA, CDR2 FQGNSA. The CDR3 has 18 residues.

This clonotype was recorded many times. The chain recombines TRBV6-5 with TRBJ1-4; weak D call: TRBD1 (6 bases). The germline CDR1 and CDR2 sequences are MNHEY and SVGAGI. This CDR3 has 15 amino acids. The V end was cut by 5 bases, the J end by 4 bases, with 14 bases between. In DNA, the CDR3 is TGTGCCAGCAGTGTCCAGGGGAGTCATAATGAAAAACTGTTTTTT. It specifies CASSVQGSHNEKLFF.

The chain carries TRBV20-1 and TRBJ1-2; D is perhaps TRBD1 (5 bases). The CDR3 runs 12 residues. Germline V gene sequence: CDR1 DFQATT, CDR2 SNEGSKA (reference sequence). Deletions cut 3 bases from V and 4 bases from J, with 9 bases between. The chain's CDR3 is CSASRQPYGYTF. CDR3 nucleotides: TGCAGTGCTAGCCGACAGCCCTATGGCTACACCTTC.

V gene TRBV11-2 combines with J gene TRBJ2-5; TRBD2 matches 9 bases. The CDR3 runs 16 residues. Germline lookup yields CDR1 SGHAT and CDR2 FQNNGV. V dropped 4 bases and J dropped 0; count of bases not matched to a gene: 6. The CDR3 loop is CASSSFERGDQETQYF. For the CDR3, the DNA is TGTGCCAGCAGCTCGTTCGAGCGGGGGGACCAAGAGACCCAGTACTTC.

The chain carries TRBV6-2 or TRBV6-3 and TRBJ1-1, with 8 bases fitting TRBD1. The CDR3 length is 18 residues. V lost 0 bases and J lost 5; bases outside the gene matches: 14. Germline V lookup: CDR1 MNHEY, CDR2 SVGEGT. This chain's CDR3 is CASSYSIRTGIAGTEAFF. The DNA of the CDR3 is TGTGCCAGCAGTTACTCGATTAGGACAGGGATCGCGGGGACTGAAGCTTTCTTT.

This clonotype was seen only a few times. V gene TRBV6-1 combines with J gene TRBJ1-2; no definite D call. This CDR3 region has 16 residues. Trimming left V 1 base short and J 0 bases short, with 12 bases between. CDR1 is MNHNS, CDR2 SASEGT, per germline. The CDR3 spells CASSEEAGSANYGYTF. In DNA, the CDR3 is TGTGCCAGCAGTGAAGAGGCGGGGTCCGCTAACTATGGCTACACCTTC.

This clonotype was seen many times. The chain is built from TRBV4-1 and TRBJ2-7, with D possibly being TRBD2 (5 bases). V lost 3 bases and J lost 1, with 10 bases in between. The CDR3 runs to 14 residues. Looked up from germline, CDR1 is MGHRA and CDR2 is YSYEKL. The DNA for the CDR3 is TGCGCCAGCAGCCAGCGGACTCTTTCCTACGAGCAGTACTTC. Protein sequence: CASSQRTLSYEQYF.

The count of this clonotype is one. A junction boundary mismatches the germline segment, possibly from a read error. V usage is TRBV6-1 and J usage is TRBJ2-1; 8 bases map to TRBD2. Germline values: CDR1 MNHNS, CDR2 SASEGT. CDR3 length: 15 residues. CDR3 bases: TGTGCCAGCAGTGAAGTCCGGGGGGGCCTCAATGAGCAGTTATTC. Residues: CASSEVRGGLNEQLF.

The chain links TRBV9 to TRBJ2-2, with 8 bases matching TRBD2. Germline V lookup: CDR1 SGDLS, CDR2 YYNGEE. V lost 2 bases to trimming and J lost 4 bases; unmatched junction nucleotides: 4. The CDR3 runs 15 residues. The CDR3 spells CASSVERGFTGELFF. CDR3 DNA: TGTGCCAGCAGCGTTGAGCGGGGGTTCACCGGGGAGCTGTTTTTT.

This clonotype was seen repeatedly, ten times or more. The CDR3 region has the DNA TGTGCCAGCAGCGAGTTCTCGGAGCCGAACACTGAAGCTTTCTTT. Translating it yields CASSEFSEPNTEAFF. The chain is built from TRBV9 and TRBJ1-1; D is unclear. The germline V gene encodes CDR1 SGDLS and CDR2 YYNGEE. The CDR3 covers 15 residues. V was trimmed by 3 bases and J by 1 base, leaving 13 bases between them.

The chain recombines TRBV20-1 with TRBJ2-1; 7 bases match TRBD2. Unmatched junction bases numbered 11, after V lost 6 bases and J lost 3 bases. The length of the CDR3 is 15 residues. Germline V gene sequence: CDR1 DFQATT, CDR2 SNEGSKA (reference sequence). CDR3 region: CSAQPGTKNYNEQFF. For the CDR3, the DNA is TGCAGTGCCCAGCCCGGGACTAAGAACTACAATGAGCAGTTCTTC.

The chain employs TRBV6-6 and TRBJ1-4; D remains ambiguous. This CDR3 is built from 16 residues. Germline loops: CDR1 MNHNY, CDR2 SVGAGI (reference sequence). V lost 7 bases and J lost 5, with 20 bases in between. CDR3 residues: CASTPGRSWGNEKLFF. The CDR3 nucleotides read TGTGCCAGCACCCCCGGACGGAGTTGGGGAAATGAAAAACTGTTTTTT.

Only a few counts were recorded for this clonotype. The rearrangement joins TRBV7-2 to TRBJ2-3; D is unresolved. The CDR3 loop spans 14 amino acids. The germline V gene encodes CDR1 SGHTA and CDR2 FQGNSA. V shed 3 bases and J shed 2 bases, with 9 bases lying between them. The CDR3 loop reads CASSLGTLTDTQYF. The CDR3, as DNA: TGTGCCAGCAGCTTGGGCACACTCACAGATACGCAGTATTTT.

This clonotype was found a few times. The chain is built from TRBV4-2 and TRBJ1-1, with 7 nucleotides matching TRBD1. The germline gives CDR1 LGHNA, CDR2 YNFKEQ. Trimming at V came to 2 bases and at J to 3 bases, leaving 3 bases not matched to a gene. This CDR3 contains 14 residues. The CDR3 DNA is TGTGCCAGCAGCCAACCAGGGGGTCACACTGAAGCTTTCTTT. Its protein is CASSQPGGHTEAFF.

This clonotype has just a few counts. V and J are TRBV7-9 and TRBJ1-1; a possible D gene is TRBD1 (6 bases). Germline V gene sequence: CDR1 SEHNR, CDR2 FQNEAQ (reference sequence). V lost 8 bases and J lost 10, with 20 bases in between. This CDR3 is built from 13 residues. Here the CDR3 reads CASSGTQERAAFF. The CDR3 DNA is TGTGCCAGCTCGGGGACACAAGAACGGGCAGCTTTCTTT.

The chain combines TRBV12-3 or TRBV12-4 with TRBJ1-4, with 9 bases aligning to TRBD1. With V trimmed by 6 bases and J by 6 bases, 8 bases remained unmatched. The CDR3 extends over 15 amino acids. CDR3 region: CASSLVRTGDEKLFF. The CDR3 nucleotides read TGTGCCAGCAGCCTCGTGAGGACAGGGGATGAAAAACTGTTTTTT.

The rearrangement links TRBV5-6 to TRBJ1-2; D may be TRBD1 (6 bases). Germline V CDR1 and CDR2: SGHDT, YYEEEE. Trimming cost V 4 bases and J 8 bases, with 15 bases left between them. This CDR3 has 13 amino acids. CDR3 bases: TGTGCCAGCAGCCACGACAGGTCTCAAGGCTACACCTTC. It is translated as CASSHDRSQGYTF.